This T cell receptor beta chain was profiled in a study of prognosis after radiotherapy for stage I lung cancer. Regarding the study as a whole: Determination of whether the expanded TCR clones were tumor-specific was not performed. There were reportedly differences in TRBV and TRBJ gene usage between patients with and without metastases.

With two-round multiplex PCR, TCR beta CDR3 sequences were amplified from genomic DNA. Individual primers that were specific to each TRBV and TRBJ gene served in first-round PCR. Universal primers featured in the second PCR round. Using its own MiXCR run on the multiplex PCR reads, TCRdb lists one record per CDR3 protein. This repertoire shows 13,000 to 15,000 distinct CDR3 sequences, roughly 29% found once; its top ten account for about 30%. The CDR3 contains 14 residues. Germline V gives CDR1 LNHDA, CDR2 SQIVND (reference sequence). Trimming took off 5 bases at V and 1 base at J, with 10 bases between the two ends. At each of two time points, approximately 6.1 milliliters of venous blood were taken. A word on this clonotype: Antigen unknown.

Sequenced material: PBMCs, taken before or after stereotactic body radiation therapy (not recorded which). This TCR was sampled from a donor over 45 with non-small cell lung cancer. The chain links TRBV19 to TRBJ2-3; no clear D gene. For the CDR3, the DNA is TGTGCCAGTAGTCGAAGAGGAGGCACAGATACGCAGTATTTT. It encodes CASSRRGGTDTQYF.